This TCR beta chain stems from a study of blood T cell repertoires in COVID-19. For the study at large: Samples taken during acute and convalescent COVID-19 were collected in the United States, Italy and Spain. PBMCs, B-cell-depleted T cells, or T cells provided the cDNA or gDNA that made up the material.

This clone was seen a single time. Authors' processing steps: From reference gene primer amplification, estimates of nucleated cell counts were derived. The assay was immunoSEQ multiplex PCR, and TCRdb's table has in-frame clones only and misses some. V and J calls and clone size come straight from that table; D and trimming were deduced from the DNA. Of 120,000 or so clones in the sample, around 87% were seen once. What was sequenced was peripheral blood. This TCR was recovered from a man aged 70 or older with active or convalescent COVID-19.

The CDR3 sequence: CASSGTGGAPGGYTF. CDR3 coding DNA: TGTGCCAGCAGTGGGACAGGGGGCGCCCCGGGAGGCTACACCTTC. The chain carries TRBV28 and TRBJ1-2; TRBD1 agrees at 12 bases. The germline gives CDR1 MDHEN, CDR2 SYDVKM. This CDR3 is built from 15 residues. V dropped 5 bases and J dropped 8; count of bases not matched to a gene: 9.